This TCR beta chain derives from a study of T cell responses to AZD1222 COVID-19 vaccine. Whole-study results and caveats: Increased Spike-specific TCR breadth and depth were observed after two AZD1222 doses. Sampling captured repertoires only after the peak T cell response. The donor group comprised mostly white British people and more females; the analysis possibly underestimated clonal diversity. Nearly half of the spike-specific TCRs reportedly recognize variant regions that carry no mutations.

A remark on this clone: What it binds is unknown.

Produced via immunoSEQ multiplex PCR; TCRdb's table is partial and in-frame only. The sample lists 110,000 or so clones; roughly 90% were seen once. The CDR3 runs to 14 residues. Germline CDR1 reads LGHDT; CDR2 reads YNNKEL (reference sequence). V was shortened by 3 bases and J by 0 bases, with 9 bases between the two germline ends. The sequences come from peripheral blood, collected on day 0 of MenACWY control vaccination. This TCR was sampled from an adult in good health. This sequence joins TRBV3-1 (or the pseudogene TRBV3-2) and TRBJ2-7; possibly TRBD1 for D (5 bases). This CDR3 is CASSQTASSYEQYF. The DNA for the CDR3 is TGTGCCAGCAGCCAGACAGCCAGCTCCTACGAGCAGTACTTC.